The TCR beta chain under discussion was sequenced for a study of regulatory T cells in long-lasting Graves disease. Study details: Antithyroid drug intake by newly diagnosed Graves' patients had lasted under 3 months. Study-level results: Patients with persistent disease showed a bias toward TRBV28, TRBJ1-2 and TRBJ2-5.

For this clonotype: Its specificity is not known.

The CDR3 is 16 amino acids. In germline, CDR1 is MGHDK, CDR2 SYGVNS. Germline trimming cut 0 bases from V and 1 base from J; bases unmatched to any gene: 3. Regarding time point: newly diagnosed GD, antithyroid drugs for less than 3 months. PBMC-extracted RNA yielded the TCR library. Building of the TCR beta libraries involved iRepertoire HTBI primers and Arm-PCR of CDR3 regions. Per the authors' pipeline: Identified segments across samples numbered some 62 TRBV and roughly 15 TRBJ. A single record per CDR3 protein comes from TCRdb applying MiXCR to the multiplex PCR reads. In this record, the V and J calls reflect TCRdb's handling and not the investigators' own analysis. This sample has fewer than 550,000 distinct CDR3 sequences; about 17% occur once, and the top ten carry about a quarter. The same sample was also studied in work on T cells in Graves' hyperthyroidism and ophthalmopathy.

This TCR was recovered from a woman aged 18-35 years with Graves disease. The rearrangement uses TRBV25-1 and TRBJ2-3, with 8 bases matching TRBD2. Sequenced here: peripheral blood mononuclear cells (PBMCs), sampled at new diagnosis, from a patient treated with antithyroid drugs. The chain's CDR3 is CASSEYTSGRTDTQYF. CDR3 nucleotides: TGTGCCAGCAGTGAATATACTAGCGGCCGCACAGATACGCAGTATTTT.